This note documents a single T cell receptor beta chain sequence. Its antigen is not known. Measured with immunoSEQ multiplex PCR; TCRdb has only the in-frame clones, and not every one. The sample consists of about 130,000 clones, around 94% of them appearing once. These data come from a study of human thymus T cells. Findings and caveats of the study: Unrelated individuals were reported by related research to share highly overlapping thymic repertoires. V and J gene usage appeared biased in thymic and blood repertoires.

Resections from corrective heart surgery provided thymus tissue. Healthy Finnish infants having corrective surgery for congenital heart defects served as donors. J lost 6 bases, V lost 0 bases, and 10 bases had no gene match. The length of the CDR3 is 16 residues. Germline CDR1 SGHRS, CDR2 YFSETQ. Sequenced: thymus tissue. The sequence derives from a boy younger than two with a congenital heart defect but otherwise immunologically healthy. V usage is TRBV5-1 and J usage is TRBJ2-5, with 8 bases identical to TRBD2. CDR3 sequence reads: CASSLAIGLASQTQYF. CDR3 DNA: TGCGCCAGCAGCTTGGCCATAGGACTAGCATCCCAGACCCAGTACTTC.